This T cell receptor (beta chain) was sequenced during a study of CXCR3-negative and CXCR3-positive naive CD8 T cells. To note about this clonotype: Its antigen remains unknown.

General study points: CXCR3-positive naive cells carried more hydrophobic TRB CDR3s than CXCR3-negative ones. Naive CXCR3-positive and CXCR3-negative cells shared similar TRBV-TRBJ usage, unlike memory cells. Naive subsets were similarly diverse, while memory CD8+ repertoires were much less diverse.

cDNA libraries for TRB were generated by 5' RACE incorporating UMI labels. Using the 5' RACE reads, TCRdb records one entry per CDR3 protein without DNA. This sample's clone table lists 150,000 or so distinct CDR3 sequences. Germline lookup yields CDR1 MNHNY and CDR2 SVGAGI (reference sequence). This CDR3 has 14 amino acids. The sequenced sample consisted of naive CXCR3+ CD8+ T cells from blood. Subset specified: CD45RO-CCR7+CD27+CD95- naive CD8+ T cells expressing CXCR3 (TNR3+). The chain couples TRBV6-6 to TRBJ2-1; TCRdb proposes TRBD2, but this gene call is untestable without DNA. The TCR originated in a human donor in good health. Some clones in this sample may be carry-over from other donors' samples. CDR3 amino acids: CASSGTSRYNEQFF.